Below, 6 T cell receptor beta chains from the same sample are listed, as sequenced in a study of beta chain features in type 1 diabetes. TCRB transcripts that were expressed got sequenced, as all of the isolated RNA had been reverse transcribed. This table comes from immunoSEQ multiplex PCR, and its TCRdb copy is limited to in-frame clones, with some not included. The repertoire holds fewer than 350,000 clones, with approximately 8% as singletons. The material sequenced was central memory CD4+ T cells from blood. The source is a woman younger than 30 in good health.

Of note for this clone: With a much larger clone just one base away, this may be a read error. The chain has TRBV14 and TRBJ2-5; TRBD2 might be the D (6 bases). From germline, CDR1 is SGHDN and CDR2 FVKESK. The V end lost 2 bases, the J end lost 4 bases, and 14 bases lay between the germline ends. The CDR3 covers 15 residues. The CDR3 region has the DNA TGTGCCAGCAGCCAAACTGTGGGGAGGCGAGAGACCCAGTACTTC. This gives the protein CASSQTVGRRETQYF.

This rearrangement joins TRBV18 to TRBJ2-1, with TRBD2 identical over 8 bases. Per germline, CDR1 KGHSH and CDR2 LQKENI. J was trimmed by 7 bases and V by 3 bases; bases with no gene match: 5. CDR3 length: 14 residues. DNA of the CDR3: TGTGCCAGCTCACCTCAGGGGACTAGAAATGAGCAGTTCTTC. This codes for CASSPQGTRNEQFF.

This clone turned up a few times. CDR3 DNA: TGTGCCTGGAGATGGGGACAGTCTTCACCCCTCCACTTT. The encoded protein is CAWRWGQSSPLHF. The chain couples TRBV30 to TRBJ1-6, with 7 bases fitting TRBD1. V was clipped by 3 bases and J by 9 bases; unmatched bases: 5. Per the germline V gene, CDR1 is GTSNPN and CDR2 is SVGIG (reference sequence). The CDR3 length is 13 residues. The entire variable domain, with the rest obtained from reference TRBV30 and TRBJ1-6, is as follows: SQTIHQWPATLVQPVGSPLSLECTVEGTSNPNLYWYRQAAGRGLQLLFYSVGIGQISSEVPQNLSASRPQDRQFILSSKKLLLSDSGFYLCAWRWGQSSPLHFGNGTRLTVT.

Note on this clone: A far larger clone is one base from this, pointing to a likely read error. The chain recombines TRBV7-3 with TRBJ2-6, with D unresolved. The germline V gene encodes CDR1 SGHTA and CDR2 FQGTGA. Trimming removed 5 bases at V and 2 bases at J, with 4 bases between. This CDR3 has 13 residues. The CDR3 nucleotides are TGTGCCAGCAGCGCCGCTGGGGCCAACGTCCTGACTTTC. Its protein product is CASSAAGANVLTF. Full variable domain (rest looked up from reference TRBV7-3 and TRBJ2-6): GAGVSQTPSNKVTEKGKYVELRCDPISGHTALYWYRQSLGQGPEFLIYFQGTGAADDSGLPNDRFFAVRPEGSVSTLKIQRTERGDSAVYLCASSAAGANVLTFGAGSRLTVL.

In this sample, this clone turned up once. The chain couples TRBV15 to TRBJ2-2, with D possibly being TRBD2 (6 bases). V gave up 6 bases and J gave up 1 base, with 12 bases separating them. The CDR3 loop spans 15 amino acids. Per germline, CDR1 LNHNV and CDR2 YYDKDF (reference sequence). The CDR3 is CATSSGVGNTGELFF. The CDR3 region has the DNA TGTGCCACCAGTTCGGGGGTCGGGAACACCGGGGAGCTGTTTTTT.

A few counts support this clone. The chain couples TRBV10-3 to TRBJ1-1; 11 bases agree with TRBD1. The CDR3 is made up of 15 amino acids. V gave up 6 bases and J gave up 3 bases; unmatched junction bases: 6. Germline CDR1 reads ENHRY; CDR2 reads SYGVKD. The CDR3 sequence: CAIREPGQGDTEAFF. The CDR3 DNA is TGTGCCATCAGGGAACCGGGACAGGGGGACACTGAAGCTTTCTTT.